This is a list of T cell receptor beta chains from one sample in a study of CD8+ T cells in alopecia areata. TCRdb keeps only in-frame clones here, not all; method: immunoSEQ multiplex PCR. The sample lists about 100,000 clones, 55% to 60% seen once, with 20% to 25% in the top ten. Sequenced: NKG2D-low CD8+ T cells sorted from blood. These receptors all come from a human donor with alopecia areata. The CDR3 runs from the conserved cysteine through the conserved F or W. The D gene is left open where the match is weak. Not all rows give a size; the values are once, few, many and, for expanded clones, a class.

V: TRBV9
size: NA
J: TRBJ2-3
D: NA
DNA: TGTGCCAGCAGCGAAGAGAGGAGCACAGATACGCAGTATTTT
CDR3: CASSEERSTDTQYF

V: TRBV4-1
size: NA
J: TRBJ2-1
D: TRBD2
DNA: TGCGCCAGCAGCCAAGATCTAGCGGGAGTCCCCTACAATGAGCAGTTCTTC
CDR3: CASSQDLAGVPYNEQFF

V: TRBV27
size: once
J: TRBJ1-5
D: NA
DNA: TGTGCCAGCAGTTCAGAGGCAGCTCTTAATCAGCCCCAGCATTTT
CDR3: CASSSEAALNQPQHF

V: TRBV7-8
size: once
J: TRBJ2-6
D: TRBD2
DNA: TGTGCCAGCAGCTTACCCCTAGCGGGAGGGCCCATCTCTGGGGCCAACGTCCTGACTTTC
CDR3: CASSLPLAGGPISGANVLTF

V: TRBV7-9
size: NA
J: TRBJ1-4
D: NA
DNA: TGTGCCAGCAGCCGGGAGGCAACTAATGAAAAACTGTTTTTT
CDR3: CASSREATNEKLFF

V: TRBV28
size: NA
J: TRBJ1-5
D: NA
DNA: TGTGCCAGCAGTCGGGACATCTGGAATCAGCCCCAGCATTTT
CDR3: CASSRDIWNQPQHF

V: TRBV27
size: NA
J: TRBJ2-1
D: TRBD1
DNA: TGTGCCAGCAGTCCCGGACAGGGTGAGTCGAATGAGCAGTTCTTC
CDR3: CASSPGQGESNEQFF

V: TRBV9
size: once
J: TRBJ2-3
D: TRBD2
DNA: TGTGCCAGCAGCGTAGTCGGCAGCGGGAGTTACACAGATACGCAGTATTTT
CDR3: CASSVVGSGSYTDTQYF

V: TRBV28
size: once
J: TRBJ1-2
D: TRBD1
DNA: TGTGCCAGCAGGGGCGGAACAGGGGGCAGCTATGGCTACACCTTC
CDR3: CASRGGTGGSYGYTF

V: TRBV27
size: NA
J: TRBJ2-1
D: NA
DNA: TGTGCCAGCAGTTTAGATATAAGGGAGGGGGTGTACAATGAGCAGTTCTTC
CDR3: CASSLDIREGVYNEQFF

V: TRBV7-9
size: NA
J: TRBJ2-3
D: NA
DNA: TGTGCCAGCACACAGGACCCGGGCAGCACAGATACGCAGTATTTT
CDR3: CASTQDPGSTDTQYF

V: TRBV20-1
size: few
J: TRBJ2-7
D: NA
DNA: TGCAGTGCTAGAGAGGTCCACGAGCAGTACTTC
CDR3: CSAREVHEQYF

V: TRBV29-1
size: NA
J: TRBJ2-5
D: TRBD1
DNA: TGCAGCGTTGGGGACAGGGGAATCCAAGAGACCCAGTACTTC
CDR3: CSVGDRGIQETQYF

V: TRBV28
size: NA
J: TRBJ1-5
D: NA
DNA: TGTGCCAGCGCGACAGTAGGGGGACAGCCCCAGCATTTT
CDR3: CASATVGGQPQHF

V: TRBV27
size: NA
J: TRBJ1-1
D: NA
DNA: TGTGCCAGCAGTGCCGGGGTGAACACTGAAGCTTTCTTT
CDR3: CASSAGVNTEAFF

V: TRBV6-1
size: NA
J: TRBJ2-1
D: NA
DNA: TGTGCCAGCAGTGAATTATTGATTATGTCCTACAATGAGCAGTTCTTC
CDR3: CASSELLIMSYNEQFF

V: TRBV14
size: NA
J: TRBJ1-2
D: TRBD1
DNA: TGTGCCAGCAGCCAGGTACTCGGGACAGACTATGGCTACACCTTC
CDR3: CASSQVLGTDYGYTF

V: TRBV2
size: NA
J: TRBJ1-1
D: TRBD1
DNA: TGTGCCAGCAGTGAGGGGACAGGGGATGAAGCTTTCTTT
CDR3: CASSEGTGDEAFF

V: TRBV5-6
size: NA
J: TRBJ1-4
D: TRBD1
DNA: TGTGCCAGCAGCGTGGACAGGGTAAAACTGTTTTTT
CDR3: CASSVDRVKLFF

V: TRBV28
size: NA
J: TRBJ2-3
D: NA
DNA: TGTGCCAGCAGTTTCGTCTATACGCAGTATTTT
CDR3: CASSFVYTQYF

V: TRBV9
size: NA
J: TRBJ1-2
D: NA
DNA: TGTGCCAGCAGCCCAACGGAGTATGGCTACACCTTC
CDR3: CASSPTEYGYTF

V: TRBV6-5
size: NA
J: TRBJ2-5
D: NA
DNA: TGTGCCAGCAGTTCACAAGAGACCCAGTACTTC
CDR3: CASSSQETQYF

V: TRBV27
size: NA
J: TRBJ2-1
D: NA
DNA: TGTGCCAGCAGTTTTTCGGGAGTGAATGAGCAGTTCTTC
CDR3: CASSFSGVNEQFF

V: TRBV15
size: few
J: TRBJ2-7
D: NA
DNA: TGTGCCACCAGCCGTTCGGGAGCTCCTTTCCTTTTC
CDR3: CATSRSGAPFLF

V: TRBV4-1
size: NA
J: TRBJ2-3
D: NA
DNA: TGCGCCAGCAGCCAAGTTGAGCTTAGCACAGATACGCAGTATTTT
CDR3: CASSQVELSTDTQYF

V: TRBV7-3
size: few
J: TRBJ2-3
D: NA
DNA: TGTGCCAGCAGCTTAGTGGGCCCGGACCTCACAGATACGCAGTATTTT
CDR3: CASSLVGPDLTDTQYF

V: TRBV30
size: NA
J: TRBJ2-7
D: TRBD1
DNA: TGTGCCTGGAGCGCCACAGGGGCTTTGGAGCAGTACTTC
CDR3: CAWSATGALEQYF

V: TRBV27
size: NA
J: TRBJ1-2
D: NA
DNA: TGTACCAGCAGAGACGAATTTGGCTACACCTTC
CDR3: CTSRDEFGYTF

V: TRBV4-1
size: NA
J: TRBJ2-2
D: NA
DNA: TGCGCCAGCAGCCAAGGGGGGGAGCTGTTTTTT
CDR3: CASSQGGELFF

V: TRBV2
size: NA
J: TRBJ2-3
D: TRBD2
DNA: TGTGCCAGCAGTGGACTAGCGGGTCGGGGCCCCAGGGATACGCAGTATTTT
CDR3: CASSGLAGRGPRDTQYF

V: TRBV15
size: NA
J: TRBJ1-5
D: NA
DNA: TGTGCCACCAGCAGAGATCGGAATAGCAATCAGCCCCAGCATTTT
CDR3: CATSRDRNSNQPQHF